The following is a TCR beta chain sequence with its context. This clone's antigen is unknown. No much larger clone is present one base from it, and per-base qualities are unavailable. For sequencing of the TCRbeta CDR3 region, genomic DNA was extracted from the sorted cells. The immunoSEQ Assay was used for sequencing of TCRbeta CDR3 regions. The clones in this table, taken by TCRdb from immuneACCESS, are in-frame only. Not every clone is retained; where verified, under half of the shortfall comes from an unresolved V gene, and the cause of the rest is unknown. The sample table records some 83,000 clones; around 85% of these occur just once. The top ten clonotypes cover about 7% of the sample. V and J are trimmed by 8 bases and 7 bases, and the gene matches miss 15 bases of the junction. Looking up the germline V gene yields CDR1 MNHNS and CDR2 SASEGT. Taken from cysteine to phenylalanine, the CDR3 has 15 residues. The only DNA kept is the CDR3, 45 bases in frame from the first base.

The trial excluded patients who had a history of autoimmune disease or who were on systemic immunosuppression. Peripheral blood for TCR sequencing was collected from all dose cohorts at baseline, on cycle 4 day 1, and on cycle 7 day 1. The samples were drawn from a first-in-human, open-label, multicenter phase I dose-escalation trial of ivuxolimab. Adults with locally advanced or metastatic melanoma, renal cell carcinoma, hepatocellular carcinoma or head and neck squamous cell carcinoma were enrolled in the trial. CD4+ and CD8+ T cells were sorted separately from peripheral blood before TCR sequencing. The data were taken from a study of OX40 agonist ivuxolimab in advanced cancers. Context from the whole study: The costimulatory receptor OX40 (CD134) was targeted by ivuxolimab, a fully human IgG2 agonistic monoclonal antibody. Among the roughly 52 dose-escalation patients, around 19 had hepatocellular carcinoma, roughly 15 melanoma, 9 renal cell carcinoma and 9 head and neck cancer. Three dose-escalation patients achieved partial responses, one with hepatocellular carcinoma and two with cutaneous melanoma. Patients were allowed to have had prior anti-PD-1, anti-PD-L1 or anti-CTLA-4 therapy, and 40% to 45% of the dose-escalation patients had been treated with checkpoint inhibitors. A male proportion of around 81% and a mean age of around 60 years, ranging from roughly 23 to 79, were recorded for the dose-escalation cohort. The monotherapy dose-escalation portion (N ≈ 57 patients) of the phase I ivuxolimab trial is reported in the paper. Intravenous ivuxolimab was administered to patients every 2 weeks at six dose levels: 0.01, 0.1, 0.3, 1.5, 3 and 10 mg/kg. Peripheral TCRbeta sequencing was intended to test whether TCR sequence diversity was altered and clonal T-cell expansion was caused by ivuxolimab.

What the study reported, not specific to this receptor: At doses from 0.1 to 3.0 mg/kg, clonal expansion was seen in both CD4+ and CD8+ blood T cells between baseline and week 6. Partial responders in the 0.1-3.0 mg/kg groups had among the lowest normalized peripheral clonal expansion, especially among CD8+ T cells. The antigen specificity of the peripheral T cells that underwent clonal expansion was not determined. Low levels of normalized T-cell clonal expansion were also seen in some nonresponding patients. On average, CD8+ T cells showed more expanded clones than CD4+ T cells after ivuxolimab.

Sequenced material: CD4+ or CD8+ T cells sorted from blood, taken in a trial of the OX40 agonist ivuxolimab. The V gene is TRBV6-1 and the J gene is TRBJ2-7, and TRBD1 aligns with 9 junction nucleotides. This TCR was sampled from an adult with an advanced solid tumor such as melanoma, head and neck, liver or kidney cancer. At the DNA level, the sequence is TGTGCCAGCGGGGATCCGGGACAGGGATATTGGGAGCAGTACTTC. Its translation reads: CASGDPGQGYWEQYF.